The following is a T cell receptor beta chain sequence with its context. Its antigen is not identified. This sample was included in a study of T cell clones after liver transplantation. General study findings and limits: Compared with third party-reactive sequences, donor-reactive ones declined more, independent of withdrawal success.

Proliferating CFSE-low MLR cells were sequenced to define alloreactive TCRbeta sequences. Pre-transplant recipient cells responded to graft donor PBMCs, splenocytes, lymph-node cells, or third-party PBMCs. V lost 3 bases to trimming and J lost 5 bases, with 7 bases between them. In germline, CDR1 is MDHEN, CDR2 SYDVKM. The CDR3 consists of 13 residues. The assay was immunoSEQ multiplex PCR, and TCRdb's table has in-frame clones only and misses some. In the table there are 4,000 to 6,000 clones, about 41% of which are singletons. The sample comprised CD4+ T cells from cultured PBMCs. The chain employs TRBV28 and TRBJ2-2; no clear D. The clonotype was recovered from a human patient who received a liver transplant. Some T cells may possibly be graft donor cells. The DNA for the CDR3 is TGTGCCAGCAGTTTTTATGAAACCGGGGAGCTGTTTTTT. This sequence encodes CASSFYETGELFF.